This TCR beta chain was sequenced during a study of T cells in Graves' hyperthyroidism and ophthalmopathy. Findings of the study overall: Prediction of ophthalmopathy progression came a median around 6 months pre-onset.

Amplification of TCR beta CDR3 regions was performed using RNA transcripts as template. Using the HTBI primer set, a first-round RT-PCR was run on the TCR CDR3. TCRdb re-derived calls from the multiplex PCR reads in MiXCR, one entry per CDR3 protein. The table has roughly 400,000 distinct CDR3 sequences, 11% to 15% seen once; the top ten hold around 30%. Patients with uncontrolled infections, other autoimmune diseases, pregnancy or lactation were excluded. Trimming cost V 6 bases and J 4 bases; bases outside gene matches: 9. The CDR3 spans 15 residues. This clonotype was counted ten times or more. Its antigen is unknown.

The material sequenced was blood. This receptor was identified in a man aged 50-60 years with Graves' ophthalmopathy. The rearrangement links TRBV12-3 or TRBV12-4 to TRBJ1-5, with 7 bases aligning to TRBD1. CDR3 sequence (DNA): TGTGCCAGCAGCTGGAACGACAGGGTGAATCAGCCCCAGCATTTT. Its protein product is CASSWNDRVNQPQHF.